This passage covers 24 T cell receptor beta chains from one sample sequenced in a study of blood T cell repertoires in COVID-19. The data were produced by immunoSEQ multiplex PCR, yet TCRdb's version contains in-frame clones alone and is incomplete. The sample lists 110,000 or so clones; over 75% were seen once. The source material was peripheral blood. These TCRs come from a man in his forties or fifties with acute or convalescent COVID-19.

The J gene is TRBJ2-2, the V gene TRBV5-8; TRBD2 might be the D (6 bases). CDR1 and CDR2 from the germline V gene are SGHTS and YDEGEE. This CDR3 has 16 amino acids. Trimming cost V 1 base and J 5 bases, with 15 bases left between them. CDR3 residues: CASSLNDLRETGELFF. The DNA of the CDR3 is TGTGCCAGCAGCTTGAATGACCTTCGGGAGACCGGGGAGCTGTTTTTT.

The chain employs TRBV12-3 or TRBV12-4 and TRBJ1-3; D is ambiguous. With 5 bases removed from V and 6 bases from J, the gap between germline ends came to 11 bases. The CDR3 is 13 residues long. The CDR3 here is CASSRTGSNTIYF. The CDR3 DNA sequence: TGTGCCAGCAGTAGAACCGGGTCAAACACCATATATTTT.

The chain has TRBV25-1 and TRBJ1-2; a possible D gene is TRBD1 (6 bases). V was cut by 1 base and J by 4 bases, with 16 bases left in between. The CDR3 loop spans 16 amino acids. CDR1 and CDR2 (germline): MGHDK, SYGVNS. The CDR3 nucleotides are TGTGCCAGCAGTGAATCGTTGGGGGCCAAGCCCTATGGCTACACCTTC. Its protein product is CASSESLGAKPYGYTF.

V usage is TRBV2 and J usage is TRBJ2-7; TRBD2 matches at 7 bases. V shed 3 bases and J 0 bases; nucleotides not matched to a gene: 2. CDR1 is SNHLY and CDR2 is FYNNEI in the germline V gene. The CDR3 extends over 14 amino acids. The CDR3 reads CASSDWGGSYEQYF. The CDR3 DNA follows: TGTGCCAGCAGTGACTGGGGGGGCTCCTACGAGCAGTACTTC.

In this sample, this clone turned up once. This rearrangement joins TRBV7-8 to TRBJ1-2, with 9 bases matching TRBD1. CDR1 and CDR2 from the germline V gene are SGHVS and FQNEAQ. This CDR3 comprises 14 residues. The V and J ends lost 5 bases and 6 bases, in that order; junction bases with no gene match: 7. CDR3 in amino acids: CASSLGDRADGYTF. The CDR3 nucleotides read TGTGCCAGCAGCCTAGGGGACAGGGCGGATGGCTACACCTTC.

V is TRBV7-9 and J is TRBJ2-7, with 12 bases matching TRBD2. This CDR3 has 17 amino acids. The ends lost 4 bases at V and 4 bases at J; junction bases unmatched: 11. Germline V gene sequence: CDR1 SEHNR, CDR2 FQNEAQ (reference sequence). The CDR3 region has the DNA TGTGCCAGCAGCTCTCCTAGCGGGAGGGCCTTGGGGTACGAGCAGTACTTC. It is translated as CASSSPSGRALGYEQYF.

The rearrangement links TRBV10-3 to TRBJ1-2, with D perhaps TRBD1 (6 bases). The germline CDR1 and CDR2 sequences are ENHRY and SYGVKD. V dropped 2 bases and J dropped 0 bases, with 13 bases sitting between them. The CDR3 has 16 residues. CDR3 sequence reads: CAISEAMTGTNYGYTF. Here the CDR3 DNA reads TGTGCCATCAGTGAGGCTATGACAGGAACTAACTATGGCTACACCTTC.

J is TRBJ2-5 and V is TRBV6-1, with D possibly matching TRBD1 (6 bases). In germline, CDR1 is MNHNS, CDR2 SASEGT. Trimming left V 2 bases short and J 0 bases short, with 10 bases between. CDR3 length: 15 amino acids. The CDR3 DNA reads TGTGCCAGCAGTGAAACTCAGGGGTACCAAGAGACCCAGTACTTC. Translation: CASSETQGYQETQYF.

The chain links TRBV5-1 to TRBJ2-1; TRBD1 matches at 8 bases. V lost 2 bases and J lost 0; bases outside the gene matches: 1. The germline CDR1 and CDR2 sequences are SGHRS and YFSETQ. The CDR3 sequence is 15 residues long. The CDR3 here is CASSLDRGSYNEQFF. CDR3 in DNA: TGCGCCAGCAGCTTAGACAGGGGCTCCTACAATGAGCAGTTCTTC.

V gene TRBV29-1 combines with J gene TRBJ2-7, with 7 nucleotides matching TRBD1. V shed 5 bases and J 4 bases; nucleotides not matched to a gene: 5. Germline V gives CDR1 SQVTM, CDR2 ANQGSEA. This CDR3 is 12 amino acids long. CDR3 residues: CSVITGEYEQYF. In DNA, the CDR3 is TGCAGCGTTATTACAGGGGAATACGAGCAGTACTTC.

In the case of this clone: A junction end diverges from the germline sequence, so it may reflect a read error. This chain uses TRBV9 with TRBJ1-2, with TRBD1 matching 9 bases. This CDR3 region has 14 residues. Germline loops: CDR1 SGDLS, CDR2 YYNGEE. The CDR3 here is CASSVRDRAFGALF. The CDR3 DNA follows: TGTGCCAGCAGCGTCCGGGACAGGGCGTTTGGGGCCCTCTTC.

This clone has only one observation. The chain employs TRBV19 and TRBJ2-1; 11 nucleotides match TRBD2. The germline gives CDR1 LNHDA, CDR2 SQIVND (reference sequence). After removal of 4 bases from V and 7 bases from J, the junction contained 3 bases not matched to a gene. The CDR3 spans 14 residues. CDR3 DNA sequence: TGTGCCAGTAGTACTAGCGGGAGGAAGAATGAGCAGTTCTTC. This sequence encodes CASSTSGRKNEQFF.

CDR3 nucleotides: TGCAGCGTTGATTTCTCCGGGACAGGGTTTTTTGGCTACACCTTC. Translated: CSVDFSGTGFFGYTF. This sequence joins TRBV29-1 and TRBJ1-2; TRBD1 matches 9 bases. Germline assignment: CDR1 SQVTM and CDR2 ANQGSEA. With V trimmed by 3 bases and J by 7 bases, 12 bases remained unmatched. This CDR3 region has 15 residues.

This rearrangement joins TRBV5-5 to TRBJ1-5; TRBD1 might be the D (5 bases). The V end lost 4 bases, the J end lost 6 bases, and 14 bases lay between the germline ends. The CDR3 has 14 amino acids. Germline CDR1 is SGHKS and CDR2 is YYEKEE (reference sequence). As DNA, the CDR3 is TGTGCCAGCAGCGGAAACGACAGATTTCAGCCCCAGCATTTT. It codes for CASSGNDRFQPQHF.

The chain carries TRBV27 and TRBJ2-3, with D maybe TRBD1 (5 bases). Germline values: CDR1 MNHEY, CDR2 SMNVEV (reference sequence). The V and J ends lost 0 bases and 1 base respectively, with 11 bases between them. The CDR3 contains 16 residues. The CDR3 is CASSLSGWGGTDTQYF. The CDR3 DNA sequence: TGTGCCAGCAGTTTATCGGGCTGGGGCGGCACAGATACGCAGTATTTT.

The chain joins TRBV4-1 to TRBJ2-3; D might be TRBD2 (7 bases). Trimming took off 4 bases at V and 0 bases at J, with 14 bases between the two ends. Germline lookup yields CDR1 MGHRA and CDR2 YSYEKL. CDR3 length: 16 residues. This chain's CDR3 is CASSPWGGGSTDTQYF. The CDR3 DNA reads as TGCGCCAGCAGCCCCTGGGGAGGGGGGAGCACAGATACGCAGTATTTT.

The gene calls are TRBV19 and TRBJ1-2; D gene uncertain. The germline V and J ends were trimmed by 4 bases and 8 bases, with 20 bases remaining between them. The CDR3 consists of 15 residues. The V gene's germline CDR1 is LNHDA and CDR2 SQIVND (reference sequence). CDR3 residues: CASSTIQTGGKGYTF. Here the CDR3 DNA reads TGTGCCAGTAGTACAATACAGACTGGAGGAAAAGGCTACACCTTC.

The chain uses TRBV18 and TRBJ2-7, with TRBD2 as a possible D gene (6 bases). This CDR3 is built from 15 residues. The germline CDR1 and CDR2 sequences are KGHSH and LQKENI. The V gene lost 5 bases and the J gene lost 6 bases, with 20 bases spanning the gap. The CDR3 bases are TGTGCCAGCTCAGAAAGCGTTGCCGGGAGTTTCGAGCAGTACTTC. This gives the protein CASSESVAGSFEQYF.

The genes are TRBV27 and TRBJ1-6, with a weak D call TRBD1 (6 bases). Germline V gives CDR1 MNHEY, CDR2 SMNVEV (reference sequence). CDR3 length: 14 amino acids. Trimming removed 2 bases at V and 8 bases at J, with 10 bases between. The CDR3 sequence: CASSLVQGDSPLHF. For the CDR3, the DNA is TGTGCCAGCAGTTTAGTACAGGGAGATTCACCCCTCCACTTT.

The rearrangement uses TRBV10-3 and TRBJ2-1; 12 nucleotides match TRBD2. Germline V gene lookup returns CDR1 ENHRY and CDR2 SYGVKD. This CDR3 has 14 amino acids. After removal of 6 bases from V and 7 bases from J, the junction contained 4 bases not matched to a gene. The CDR3 DNA sequence: TGTGCCATCAGCGGGACTAGCGGGCAGAATGAGCAGTTCTTC. This translates into CAISGTSGQNEQFF.

This clone was found once. The rearrangement joins TRBV24-1 to TRBJ1-5; 7 positions agree with TRBD1. The V gene end was trimmed by 5 bases and the J gene end by 7 bases; junction bases not matched to a gene: 10. The germline CDR1 and CDR2 sequences are KGHDR and SFDVKD. This CDR3 region has 15 residues. CDR3 in amino acids: CATSGSGGSVQPQHF. The DNA of the CDR3 is TGTGCCACCAGTGGGTCAGGGGGTTCCGTACAGCCCCAGCATTTT.

This chain joins TRBV10-3 and TRBJ2-5, with 7 bases lining up with TRBD1. V was clipped by 2 bases and J by 2 bases; unmatched bases: 8. Germline-derived CDR1 and CDR2 are ENHRY and SYGVKD. This CDR3 spans 16 amino acids. CDR3 sequence reads: CAISEPWDSQQETQYF. The CDR3 bases are TGTGCCATCAGTGAGCCATGGGACAGTCAGCAAGAGACCCAGTACTTC.

The CDR3 sequence is CASSQETGFHYGYTF. CDR3 DNA sequence: TGCGCCAGCAGCCAAGAGACAGGGTTTCACTATGGCTACACCTTC. The chain has TRBV4-1 and TRBJ1-2; the match to TRBD1 covers 7 bases. The germline CDR1 and CDR2 sequences are MGHRA and YSYEKL. The CDR3 extends over 15 amino acids. J lost 3 bases, V lost 0 bases, and 4 bases had no gene match.

This clone was seen only a few times. The J gene is TRBJ1-5, the V gene TRBV3-1 (or the pseudogene TRBV3-2), with D possibly matching TRBD1 (5 bases). CDR1 and CDR2 from the germline V gene are LGHDT and YNNKEL (reference sequence). V dropped 4 bases and J dropped 5 bases, with 9 bases sitting between them. This CDR3 comprises 13 residues. As DNA, the CDR3 is TGTGCCAGCAGCCGGGACTCAGATCAGCCCCAGCATTTT. Protein product: CASSRDSDQPQHF.